The clone carrying this TCR beta chain was seen a handful of times. Its antigen is as yet unknown. The data were taken from a study of early T cells in non-severe SARS-CoV-2 infection. Study-level background: Sequencing targeted bulk RNA from unsorted whole blood, leaving chains unpaired. Overall study results and limits: VDJdb matching skewed toward anti-spike CD8 responses, missing private and CD4 specificities.

Attachment of unique molecular identifiers to individual cDNA molecules was performed. Via MiXCR, TCRdb re-called the 5' RACE reads, giving one row per CDR3 protein. The data contain 69,000 or so distinct CDR3 sequences, approximately 13% of them singletons. Germline CDR1 and CDR2: MGHRA and YSYEKL. Germline trimming cut 1 base from V and 9 bases from J; bases unmatched to any gene: 6. The CDR3 length is 15 residues. Sequenced: whole blood. The chain is built from TRBV4-1 and TRBJ2-1, with TRBD2 matching 10 bases. The receptor was isolated from an adult who was a healthcare worker with PCR-confirmed SARS-CoV-2 infection or an uninfected control (not recorded which). DNA for the CDR3: TGCGCCAGCAGCCAAGGGCTAGCGGGAGCGGTTGAGCAGTTCTTC. Protein sequence: CASSQGLAGAVEQFF.